This entry features one T cell receptor (beta chain) sequence. The antigen remains unidentified. For the second PCR, which ran for roughly 6 to 12 cycles, a sample-barcoded 5' primer and a J-beta primer mix were used. Researchers report that a template-switch adaptor with 12 random nucleotides tagged each cDNA molecule. One entry per CDR3 protein results from TCRdb running MiXCR on the 5' RACE reads. The sample records roughly 930,000 distinct CDR3 sequences, around 48% being singletons. The people who gave samples were healthy Caucasians from Russia, aged roughly 6 to 90. For every donor, a draw yielded 9.5 to 10 milliliters of peripheral blood. Germline V CDR1 and CDR2: MNHEY, SMNVEV (reference sequence). CDR3 length: 15 amino acids. V lost 2 bases and J lost 8, with 16 bases in between. These data are taken from a study of blood T cells in healthy people across ages. Study-wide findings and caveats: In long-lived donors, naive CD4+ cell counts and diversity exceeded those of aged donors.

The TCR originated in a man aged 25-40 years in good health. Sequencing used blood. The rearrangement joins TRBV27 to TRBJ2-1; D possibly uses TRBD1 or TRBD2 (5 bases each). The CDR3 sequence: CASSLRGTEVHEQFF. The CDR3 DNA sequence: TGTGCCAGCAGTTTACGAGGGACCGAGGTCCATGAGCAGTTCTTC.